These 25 T cell receptor beta chains came from one sample sequenced in a study of human T cells and chemical hapten exposure. From the RACE reads, TCRdb called clonotypes with MiXCR, one entry per CDR3 protein. The data show more than 55,000 distinct CDR3 sequences, 8% to 10% seen once. Time point indicated: pre-sensitization, week 0. Treatment in this sample: therapeutic diphenylcyclopropenone sensitization with weekly scalp DPC. The sample here was whole blood, taken in connection with sensitization to the hapten diphenylcyclopropenone (DPC). Source of these receptors: a man aged 35 to 55 with alopecia areata. Some clones in this sample may be carry-over from other donors' samples.

The chain combines TRBV5-1 with TRBJ2-1, with D maybe TRBD1 (6 bases). This CDR3 has 14 residues. CDR1 is SGHRS and CDR2 is YFSETQ in the germline V gene. The V gene lost 0 bases and the J gene lost 5 bases, with 9 bases spanning the gap. The CDR3 is CASSLEGTNNEQFF. As DNA, the CDR3 is TGCGCCAGCAGCTTGGAGGGGACAAACAATGAGCAGTTCTTC.

This clonotype has just a few counts. The chain links TRBV5-1 to TRBJ2-1; 8 nucleotides agree with TRBD1. J was trimmed by 1 base and V by 2 bases; bases with no gene match: 2. The CDR3 loop spans 15 amino acids. Germline V gives CDR1 SGHRS, CDR2 YFSETQ. CDR3 amino acids: CASSLQGVSYNEQFF. The CDR3 DNA follows: TGCGCCAGCAGCTTACAGGGGGTGTCCTACAATGAGCAGTTCTTC.

This clonotype was seen a handful of times. This chain connects TRBV6-6 to TRBJ2-5; D possibly corresponds to TRBD2 (5 bases). The ends were cut back, 3 bases at V and 4 bases at J, with 9 bases in the middle. Germline CDR1 and CDR2: MNHNY and SVGAGI (reference sequence). The length of the CDR3 is 13 residues. CDR3 loop: CASSYYRGETQYF. The DNA for the CDR3 is TGTGCCAGCAGTTATTACCGGGGAGAGACCCAGTACTTC.

The chain couples TRBV7-9 to TRBJ1-1; D is unclear. The ends were cut back, 1 base at V and 6 bases at J, with 9 bases in the middle. Germline values: CDR1 SEHNR, CDR2 FQNEAQ (reference sequence). CDR3 length: 13 amino acids. The CDR3: CASSLEGRSEAFF. The DNA of the CDR3 is TGTGCCAGCAGCTTAGAAGGGCGATCTGAAGCTTTCTTT.

This clonotype has more than one count but fewer than ten. The rearrangement links TRBV6-2 or TRBV6-3 to TRBJ2-7; a possible D gene is TRBD1 (6 bases). Germline loops: CDR1 MNHEY, CDR2 SVGEGT. The length of the CDR3 is 13 residues. Trimming removed 6 bases from V and 3 bases from J, with 12 bases in between. The CDR3 nucleotides are TGTGCCAGCAGCATAGGGGGAAACTACGAGCAGTACTTC. Protein sequence: CASSIGGNYEQYF.

In its sample, this clonotype was seen many times. The J gene is TRBJ2-1, the V gene TRBV7-8; the match to TRBD2 covers 14 bases. The CDR3 totals 17 residues. The trim removed 4 bases at V and 9 bases at J, leaving 11 bases unmatched. CDR1 and CDR2 (germline): SGHVS, FQNEAQ. DNA for the CDR3: TGTGCCAGCAGCTCATGGCCGACTAGCGGGAGGGGTGGTGAGCAGTTCTTC. Its translation is CASSSWPTSGRGGEQFF.

This clonotype was recorded many times. The genes are TRBV5-6 and TRBJ2-1; possibly TRBD1 for D (7 bases). Germline V gives CDR1 SGHDT, CDR2 YYEEEE. Trimming took 4 bases from V and 1 from J, leaving 18 bases between them. The CDR3 contains 17 residues. The chain's CDR3 is CASSLGTVGGSYNEQFF. For the CDR3, the DNA is TGTGCCAGCAGCCTCGGGACAGTTGGGGGGTCCTACAATGAGCAGTTCTTC.

This clonotype has ten or more counts. This CDR3 reads CASKRTSGSEQYF. For the CDR3, the DNA is TGCGCCAGCAAAAGAACTAGCGGGAGCGAGCAGTACTTC. The gene calls are TRBV5-1 and TRBJ2-7, with 11 bases lining up with TRBD2. This CDR3 contains 13 residues. Germline V gene data show CDR1 as SGHRS and CDR2 as YFSETQ. Trimming removed 6 bases from V and 6 bases from J; junction bases left unmatched: 5.

This clonotype was seen more than once but under ten times. The chain recombines TRBV12-3 or TRBV12-4 with TRBJ1-1; 8 positions match TRBD1. The CDR3 is 16 residues long. Unmatched junction bases numbered 8, after V lost 4 bases and J lost 1 base. For the CDR3, the DNA is TGTGCCAGCAGTTCCCCCACCGGGACAGGGAACACTGAAGCTTTCTTT. Its protein product is CASSSPTGTGNTEAFF.

The chain employs TRBV20-1 and TRBJ2-1, with a weak D call TRBD2 (6 bases). V gave up 3 bases and J gave up 7 bases, with 16 bases separating them. The CDR3 spans 14 residues. Germline assignment: CDR1 DFQATT and CDR2 SNEGSKA (reference sequence). The CDR3 nucleotides are TGCAGTGCTAGCGGGGTCCGGGAGAGGAATGAGCAGTTCTTC. Its protein product is CSASGVRERNEQFF.

The rearrangement uses TRBV4-1 and TRBJ1-6, with D perhaps matching TRBD1 (5 bases). Trimming stripped 0 bases from V and 0 bases from J, with 12 bases between. This CDR3 spans 18 amino acids. The germline gives CDR1 MGHRA, CDR2 YSYEKL. The CDR3 reads CASSQESRQSSYNSPLHF. The CDR3 DNA follows: TGCGCCAGCAGCCAAGAATCGAGACAGAGCTCCTATAATTCACCCCTCCACTTT.

This chain joins TRBV27 and TRBJ1-5; D call uncertain. V was trimmed by 5 bases and J by 2 bases, leaving 16 bases between them. This CDR3 is 16 amino acids long. Per the germline V gene, CDR1 is MNHEY and CDR2 is SMNVEV (reference sequence). CDR3 loop: CASSGSLGLRNQPQHF. The DNA of the CDR3 is TGTGCCAGCAGTGGATCGTTGGGCTTGCGCAATCAGCCCCAGCATTTT.

The rearrangement links TRBV29-1 to TRBJ1-3; D is unclear. This CDR3 contains 12 residues. Germline CDR1 is SQVTM and CDR2 is ANQGSEA. V shed 4 bases and J shed 2 bases, with 6 bases lying between them. The CDR3 here is CSVGAAGNTIYF. CDR3 DNA: TGCAGCGTTGGGGCAGCTGGAAACACCATATATTTT.

This clonotype was seen only a few times. The chain carries TRBV7-2 and TRBJ2-7, with D possibly being TRBD1 (5 bases). Looked up from germline, CDR1 is SGHTA and CDR2 is FQGNSA. The CDR3 length is 15 residues. Trimming stripped 1 base from V and 3 bases from J, with 13 bases between. CDR3 protein: CASSLDRSDFYEQYF. The DNA of the CDR3 is TGTGCCAGCAGCTTAGACAGGTCTGATTTCTACGAGCAGTACTTC.

The chain recombines TRBV7-2 with TRBJ2-1, with TRBD2 matching 8 bases. Trimming cost V 4 bases and J 12 bases; bases outside gene matches: 8. Germline-derived CDR1 and CDR2 are SGHTA and FQGNSA. The length of the CDR3 is 13 residues. CDR3 sequence reads: CASSSFVAGGQFF. CDR3 nucleotide sequence: TGTGCCAGCAGCTCTTTTGTCGCGGGGGGGCAGTTCTTC.

In its sample, this clonotype was seen many times. The V and J genes are TRBV9 and TRBJ2-2, with D unresolved. The length of the CDR3 is 15 residues. V was trimmed by 3 bases and J by 1 base, leaving 10 bases between them. CDR1 is SGDLS, CDR2 YYNGEE, per germline. CDR3 sequence: CASSADRQNTGELFF. Written as DNA, the CDR3 is TGTGCCAGCAGCGCGGACCGCCAGAACACCGGGGAGCTGTTTTTT. Full variable domain (outside the CDR3, taken from reference TRBV9 and TRBJ2-2): DSGVTQTPKHLITATGQRVTLRCSPRSGDLSVYWYQQSLDQGLQFLIQYYNGEERAKGNILERFSAQQFPDLHSELNLSSLELGDSALYFCASSADRQNTGELFFGEGSRLTVL.

The table lists this clonotype with many counts. The chain joins TRBV6-2 or TRBV6-3 to TRBJ2-1; TRBD1 matches at 10 bases. With 2 bases clipped from V and 2 bases from J, the junction kept 3 bases outside the gene matches. The length of the CDR3 is 16 residues. Per germline, CDR1 MNHEY and CDR2 SVGEGT. The CDR3 spells CASSYMGQGTYNEQFF. CDR3 DNA: TGTGCCAGCAGTTACATGGGACAGGGGACCTACAATGAGCAGTTCTTC.

This clonotype was seen ten or more times. The chain's CDR3 is CASSAADLEQFF. The CDR3 region has the DNA TGTGCCAGCAGCGCCGCCGACCTTGAGCAGTTCTTC. The chain carries TRBV11-3 and TRBJ2-1; D remains unclear. The CDR3 totals 12 residues. The ends were cut back, 5 bases at V and 9 bases at J, with 11 bases in the middle. Germline CDR1 and CDR2: SGHNT and YENEEA.

This clonotype has a handful of counts. The rearrangement uses TRBV13 and TRBJ2-1, with TRBD1 identical over 8 bases. The germline V gene has CDR1 PRHDT and CDR2 FYEKMQ (reference sequence). The CDR3 runs to 13 residues. The J segment lost 9 bases and the V segment lost 5 bases, leaving 6 bases of the junction unmatched. CDR3 region: CASSRQGFLEQFF. In DNA form, the CDR3 reads TGTGCCAGCAGCAGACAGGGGTTCCTTGAGCAGTTCTTC.

The chain uses TRBV30 and TRBJ2-1, with D perhaps TRBD1 (5 bases). Germline V CDR1 and CDR2: GTSNPN, SVGIG (reference sequence). The CDR3 has 13 amino acids. V was trimmed by 0 bases and J by 7 bases, leaving 10 bases between them. CDR3 residues: CAWSVGAENEQFF. The DNA of the CDR3 is TGTGCCTGGAGTGTAGGGGCAGAGAATGAGCAGTTCTTC.

In its sample, this clonotype was seen a few times. The chain joins TRBV5-4 to TRBJ2-5; 7 bases map to TRBD2. Looked up from germline, CDR1 is SGHNT and CDR2 is YYREEE (reference sequence). This CDR3 is 14 amino acids long. The V and J ends lost 4 bases and 2 bases, in that order; junction bases with no gene match: 5. As DNA, the CDR3 is TGTGCCAGCAGCCGAACTAGCGCGCAAGAGACCCAGTACTTC. It specifies CASSRTSAQETQYF.

This clonotype came up a few times. The chain combines TRBV3-1 with TRBJ2-1; the match to TRBD2 covers 8 bases. The germline gives CDR1 LGHDT, CDR2 YNNKEL (reference sequence). This CDR3 spans 12 amino acids. The V gene end was trimmed by 5 bases and the J gene end by 10 bases; junction bases not matched to a gene: 4. In nucleotides, the CDR3 is TGTGCCAGCAGCTGGTCTAGCGGGGAGCAGTTCTTC. Its translation is CASSWSSGEQFF.

The chain combines TRBV7-2 with TRBJ1-6; D is possibly TRBD1 (5 bases). This CDR3 is built from 14 residues. Germline CDR1 reads SGHTA; CDR2 reads FQGNSA. V was shortened by 2 bases and J by 9 bases, with 11 bases between the two germline ends. The CDR3 DNA is TGTGCCAGCAGCTTATTAAAGGGGACTTCACCCCTCCACTTT. Translated, it gives CASSLLKGTSPLHF.

This clonotype came up many times. This sequence joins TRBV9 and TRBJ2-1, with TRBD2 matching over 7 bases. With 6 bases clipped from V and 3 bases from J, the junction kept 15 bases outside the gene matches. The length of the CDR3 is 17 residues. The germline CDR1 and CDR2 sequences are SGDLS and YYNGEE. CDR3 loop: CASNEAGPSELYNEQFF. DNA for the CDR3: TGTGCCAGCAATGAAGCGGGACCCTCGGAGCTCTACAATGAGCAGTTCTTC.

This clonotype was observed a few times. This chain uses TRBV20-1 with TRBJ2-7, with a weak D call TRBD2 (5 bases). The germline V gene has CDR1 DFQATT and CDR2 SNEGSKA (reference sequence). Trimming pared 0 bases from V and 2 bases from J, leaving 23 bases between. This CDR3 has 18 residues. This chain's CDR3 is CSARDIQLRSGSPYEQYF. The CDR3 DNA reads TGCAGTGCTAGAGATATCCAACTGAGGAGCGGAAGCCCCTACGAGCAGTACTTC.